This T cell receptor (beta chain) was sequenced for a study of regulatory T cells in long-lasting Graves disease (dated by TCRdb to the early 2020s). About the investigation overall: Persistent Graves' disease was defined as antithyroid drug treatment for over 5 years with persistently positive TSH receptor autoantibodies. Persistent Graves' disease patients were compared with newly diagnosed Graves' disease patients by peripheral blood TCR sequencing and RNA sequencing. The study was registered as a clinical trial and conducted in China. TCR sequencing covered 13 persistent and around 20 newly diagnosed Graves' disease patients, some 33 samples in total. In the clinical cohort, patients with persistent Graves' disease had used antithyroid drugs for an average of about 10.3 years.

Library creation used multiplex PCR. TCRdb shows the sequencer as Illumina HiSeq 4000. CDR3 regions were amplified by Arm-PCR with iRepertoire HTBI primers to construct TCR beta libraries. Gel purification was performed on PCR products prior to sequencing. Under the source paper's analysis protocol: Gene usage analysis of CDR3 amino acid clonotypes relied on the roughly 58 TRBV and 14 TRBJ segments identified across samples. COPE and FqMerger were used to merge the filtered high-quality paired reads into contigs. BLAST was used to align contigs to IMGT TRBV, TRBD and TRBJ reference genes, and CDR3 was defined according to IMGT. Clonotypes above 0.1% frequency were classified as highly expanded clones. Shannon entropy was used to measure repertoire diversity, and the Gini coefficient was used to measure V-J evenness. Public clonotypes were defined as clonotypes shared by more than one individual. TCRdb reprocessing: public reads trimmed at Q25 with fastp, clones called with MiXCR, in-frame beta chains kept. Each entry is one CDR3 protein sequence, shown with its most common DNA and genes. In this record, the V and J calls reflect TCRdb's handling and not the investigators' own analysis. The sample table contains over 250,000 distinct CDR3 sequences; only one count was recorded for around 21% of them. The ten most abundant clones make up about 56% of the sample.

The time point label corresponds to: persistent/refractory GD, antithyroid drugs over 5 years with positive TRAb. RNA was extracted from PBMCs in TRIzol for both TCR sequencing and RNA sequencing. Graves' disease was diagnosed according to American Thyroid Association guidelines. Recruitment of patients was carried out at an endocrinology department in Xi'an, China. Each patient gave about 10 milliliters of peripheral blood, collected in an EDTA anticoagulant tube. Ficoll Paque Plus density gradient separation was used to isolate PBMCs, and no further T cell sorting was performed. An Agilent 2100 Bioanalyzer and agarose gel were used to check RNA quality, while a NanoDrop 2000 measured RNA concentration. Counted from cysteine to phenylalanine, this CDR3 has 15 amino acids. The retained sequence is limited to the CDR3, 45 bases, with the frame set at the first base. The V end loses 1 base and the J end loses 3 bases, and a stretch of 11 bases separates them. The germline V gene provides CDR1 SGHRS and CDR2 YFSETQ.

Of note for this clonotype: Its antigen is still unknown. Base qualities are not at hand, and no much larger clone is one base apart.

Study-level results and caveats: The study examined only peripheral blood because the primary lesion, thyroid tissue, could not be accessed. Persistent Graves' disease patients showed lower TCR Shannon entropy and fewer highly expanded clones than newly diagnosed patients, suggesting clonal expansion. The authors noted that the small sample size was a limitation that may lower accuracy. More public clonotypes were shared among persistent patients (approximately 3,000) than among newly diagnosed patients (roughly 1,000). Sequencing and analysis were limited to the TCR beta chain. TRBV28, TRBJ1-2 and TRBJ2-5 were preferentially used in persistent disease, while TRBV20-1 and TRBJ2-1 were favored in newly diagnosed disease.

The V and J genes are TRBV5-1 and TRBJ1-5; TRBD1 is perhaps the D gene, given 5 matching bases. The source is a female donor with Graves disease. The material was peripheral blood mononuclear cells (PBMCs), obtained when the disease was refractory, from a patient treated with antithyroid drugs. For the CDR3, the sequence is CASSLRGGDNQPQHF. The DNA sequence is TGCGCCAGCAGCTTGCGGGGGGGGGACAATCAGCCCCAGCATTTT.